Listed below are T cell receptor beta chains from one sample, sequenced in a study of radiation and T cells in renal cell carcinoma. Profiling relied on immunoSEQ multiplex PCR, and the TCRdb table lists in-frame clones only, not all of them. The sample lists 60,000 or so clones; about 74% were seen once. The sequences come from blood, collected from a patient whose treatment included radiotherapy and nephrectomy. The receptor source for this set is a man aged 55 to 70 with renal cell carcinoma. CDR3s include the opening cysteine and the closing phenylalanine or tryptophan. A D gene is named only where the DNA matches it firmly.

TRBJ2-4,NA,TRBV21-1,CASSNSPLIAKNIQYF
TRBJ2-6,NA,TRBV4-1,CASSLQGLGKGAGANVLTF
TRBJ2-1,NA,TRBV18,CASSPLQSYNEQFF
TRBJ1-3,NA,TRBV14,CASSQDFGAGYTIYF
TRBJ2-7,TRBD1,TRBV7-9,CASSPQGASYEQYF
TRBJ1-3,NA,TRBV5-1,CASSLGTKPGNTIYF
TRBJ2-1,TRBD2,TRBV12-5,CASGPFLAGVGYEQFF
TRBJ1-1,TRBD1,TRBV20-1,CSAGTGVAFF
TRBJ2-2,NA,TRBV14,CASSQFSPGTGELFF
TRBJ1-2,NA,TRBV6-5,CASSYSTGATNYGYTF
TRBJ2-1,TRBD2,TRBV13,CASSRRQAGGFSEQFF
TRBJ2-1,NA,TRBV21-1,CASSRILAGGGDEQFF
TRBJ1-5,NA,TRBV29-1,CSVGKSSNQPQHF
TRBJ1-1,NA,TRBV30,CAWRYAGATEAFF
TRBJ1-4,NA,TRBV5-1,CASSPGQGQNEKLFF
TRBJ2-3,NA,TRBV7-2,CASSLASGTQYF
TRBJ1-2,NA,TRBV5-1,CASSLTRQMHGYTF